This T cell receptor (beta chain) was sequenced for a study of shared clonotypes between healthy human individuals. Study-wide results and limits: The study generally estimated greater richness for naive than memory subsets.

V was clipped by 6 bases and J by 4 bases, with 19 bases between them. The CDR3 is made up of 15 amino acids. In germline, CDR1 is MGHDK, CDR2 SYGVNS. Evenly divided among several immunoSEQ plates was the genomic DNA of each subset. Each PCR replicate from the sorted subsets contained around 200 ng DNA, which is 25,000 to 30,000 T cell genomes. Profiled with immunoSEQ multiplex PCR; TCRdb holds only in-frame clones, not every one. Of about 1.5 million clones in the sample, about 96% were seen once. Naive CD45RA+ and memory CD45RA-negative subsets were split from CD4+ cells. A note on this clone: Its antigen is still unknown.

The sequence was obtained from a man between 25 and 39 years old in good health. The source material was naive CD4+ T cells sorted from blood. Subset in this sample: CD45RA+ positively selected. This chain connects TRBV25-1 to TRBJ2-7, with a possible D match to TRBD2 (7 bases). The CDR3 region is CASSGLERGGYEQYF. In DNA, the CDR3 is TGTGCCAGCAGCGGGTTAGAAAGGGGGGGGTACGAGCAGTACTTC.